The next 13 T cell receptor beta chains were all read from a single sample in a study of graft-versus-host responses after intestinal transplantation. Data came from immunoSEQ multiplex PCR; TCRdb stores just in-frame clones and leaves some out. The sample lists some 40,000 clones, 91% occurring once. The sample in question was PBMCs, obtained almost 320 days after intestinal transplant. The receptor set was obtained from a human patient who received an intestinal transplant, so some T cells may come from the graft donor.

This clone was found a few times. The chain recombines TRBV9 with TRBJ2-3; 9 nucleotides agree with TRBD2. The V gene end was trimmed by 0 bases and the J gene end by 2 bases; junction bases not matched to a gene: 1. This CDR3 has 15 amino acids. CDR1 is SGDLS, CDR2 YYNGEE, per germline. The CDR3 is CASSVASGNTDTQYF. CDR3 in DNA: TGTGCCAGCAGCGTAGCTAGCGGGAACACAGATACGCAGTATTTT.

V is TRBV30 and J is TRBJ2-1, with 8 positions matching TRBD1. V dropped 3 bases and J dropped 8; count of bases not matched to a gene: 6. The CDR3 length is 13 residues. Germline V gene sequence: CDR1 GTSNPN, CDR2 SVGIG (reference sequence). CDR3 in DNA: TGTGCCTGGAGAGAGACAGGGGTCTATGAGCAGTTCTTC. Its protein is CAWRETGVYEQFF.

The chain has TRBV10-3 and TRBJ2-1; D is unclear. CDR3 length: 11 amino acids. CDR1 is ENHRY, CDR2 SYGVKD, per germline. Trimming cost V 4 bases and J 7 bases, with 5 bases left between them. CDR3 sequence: CAISASNEQFF. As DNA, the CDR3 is TGTGCCATCAGTGCAAGTAATGAGCAGTTCTTC.

The CDR3 region is CASSYSRLTYEQYF. CDR3 nucleotides: TGTGCCAGCAGTTACTCCCGACTTACCTACGAGCAGTACTTC. The chain has TRBV6-5 and TRBJ2-7, with no clear D. Deletions cut 0 bases from V and 2 bases from J, with 8 bases between. Looked up from germline, CDR1 is MNHEY and CDR2 is SVGAGI. The CDR3 spans 14 residues.

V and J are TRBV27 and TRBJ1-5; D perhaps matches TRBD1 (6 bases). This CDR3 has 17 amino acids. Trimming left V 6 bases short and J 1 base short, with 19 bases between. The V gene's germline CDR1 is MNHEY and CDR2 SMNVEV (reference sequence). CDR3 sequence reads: CASSRTGNPQSNQPQHF. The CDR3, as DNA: TGTGCCAGCAGCCGTACAGGGAACCCCCAGAGCAATCAGCCCCAGCATTTT.

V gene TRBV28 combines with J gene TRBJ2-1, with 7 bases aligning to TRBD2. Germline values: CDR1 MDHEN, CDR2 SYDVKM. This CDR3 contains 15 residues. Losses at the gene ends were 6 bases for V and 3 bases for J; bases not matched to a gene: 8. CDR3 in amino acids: CASRRRLADYNEQFF. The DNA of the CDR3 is TGTGCCAGCAGGAGGCGGCTAGCGGACTACAATGAGCAGTTCTTC.

CDR3 protein: CASSLSRSYEQYF. The CDR3 region has the DNA TGTGCCAGCAGCTTATCGCGTTCCTACGAGCAGTACTTC. The chain couples TRBV7-2 to TRBJ2-7; no reliable D call. The CDR3 length is 13 residues. Trimming took off 2 bases at V and 1 base at J, with 6 bases between the two ends. The V gene's germline CDR1 is SGHTA and CDR2 FQGNSA. Full variable domain (outside the CDR3, taken from reference TRBV7-2 and TRBJ2-7): GAGVSQSPSNKVTEKGKDVELRCDPISGHTALYWYRQSLGQGLEFLIYFQGNSAPDKSGLPSDRFSAERTGGSVSTLTIQRTQQEDSAVYLCASSLSRSYEQYFGPGTRLTVT.

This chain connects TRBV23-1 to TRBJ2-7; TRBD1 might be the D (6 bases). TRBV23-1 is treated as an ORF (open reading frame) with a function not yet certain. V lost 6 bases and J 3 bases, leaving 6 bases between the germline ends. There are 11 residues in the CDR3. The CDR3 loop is CASRDSYEQYF. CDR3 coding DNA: TGCGCCAGCAGGGACAGCTACGAGCAGTACTTC.

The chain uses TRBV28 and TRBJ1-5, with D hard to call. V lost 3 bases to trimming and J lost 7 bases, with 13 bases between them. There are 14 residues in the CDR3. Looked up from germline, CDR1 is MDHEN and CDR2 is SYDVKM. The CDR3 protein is CASSFSGNGQPQHF. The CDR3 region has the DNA TGTGCCAGCAGTTTCTCGGGGAATGGGCAGCCCCAGCATTTT.

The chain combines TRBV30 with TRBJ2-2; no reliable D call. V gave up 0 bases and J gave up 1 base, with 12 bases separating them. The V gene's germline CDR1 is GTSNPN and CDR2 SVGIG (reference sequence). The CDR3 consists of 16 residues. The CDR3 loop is CAWSVSRSLNTGELFF. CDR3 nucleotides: TGTGCCTGGAGTGTCAGCAGGTCCTTGAACACCGGGGAGCTGTTTTTT.

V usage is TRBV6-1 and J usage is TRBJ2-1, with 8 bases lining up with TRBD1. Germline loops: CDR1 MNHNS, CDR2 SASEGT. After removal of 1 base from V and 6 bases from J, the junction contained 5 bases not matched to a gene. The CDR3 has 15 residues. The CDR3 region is CASSEGLTGGNEQFF. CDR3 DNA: TGTGCCAGCAGTGAAGGCCTTACAGGGGGCAATGAGCAGTTCTTC.

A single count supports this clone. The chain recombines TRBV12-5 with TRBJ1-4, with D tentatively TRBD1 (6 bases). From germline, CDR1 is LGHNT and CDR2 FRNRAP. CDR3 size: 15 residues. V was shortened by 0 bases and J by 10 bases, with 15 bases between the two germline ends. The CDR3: CASGLVRTRGGKLFF. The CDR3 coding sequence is TGTGCTAGTGGTTTGGTACGAACCAGGGGAGGAAAACTGTTTTTT.

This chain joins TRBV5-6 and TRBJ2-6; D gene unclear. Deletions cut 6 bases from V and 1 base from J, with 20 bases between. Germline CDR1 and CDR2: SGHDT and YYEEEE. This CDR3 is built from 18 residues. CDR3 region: CASNLGKGCHSGANVLTF. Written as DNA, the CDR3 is TGTGCCAGCAACCTTGGGAAGGGCTGCCATTCTGGGGCCAACGTCCTGACTTTC.